These 9 T cell receptor beta chains were sequenced from one sample in a study of Tregs in tolerant kidney transplant recipients. Sequencing was performed with immunoSEQ multiplex PCR; in TCRdb, only in-frame clones are kept and a portion is missing. There are 65,000 to 85,000 clones in the sample; roughly 91% occur only once, and about 1.4% lies in the top ten. Mixed chimerism was transient after nonmyeloablative marrow transplants from related graft donors. The sample in question was CD4+ T cells from blood (PBMCs), obtained 24 months after the transplant. The receptors stem from a human patient who received a combined kidney and bone marrow transplant. Part of the T cell pool may stem from the graft donor.

The sample holds many counts of this clone. The V call is TRBV6-5, the J call TRBJ2-7; a weak D match, TRBD2 (7 bases). Germline CDR1 and CDR2: MNHEY and SVGAGI. The germline V and J ends were trimmed by 5 bases and 6 bases, with 20 bases remaining between them. The CDR3 runs 15 residues. This CDR3 is CASSTEFRGASEQYF. The CDR3 DNA is TGTGCCAGCAGTACCGAATTCCGGGGGGCTAGCGAGCAGTACTTC.

This chain links TRBV18 with TRBJ2-5; TRBD2 is a possible D gene (5 bases). CDR1 is KGHSH and CDR2 is LQKENI in the germline V gene. The CDR3 extends over 12 amino acids. Trimming pared 2 bases from V and 4 bases from J, leaving 5 bases between. The CDR3 sequence is CASSPAGETQYF. CDR3 sequence (DNA): TGTGCCAGCTCACCAGCGGGAGAGACCCAGTACTTC.

This chain connects TRBV7-2 to TRBJ2-5; 11 bases map to TRBD2. The DNA end is more similar to TRBJ2-7, so the J call may be wrong. The CDR3 consists of 14 residues. Germline lookup yields CDR1 SGHTA and CDR2 FQGNSA. CDR3: CASSTSGGAYEQYF. CDR3 DNA sequence: TGTGCCTCAAGCACTAGCGGGGGAGCCTACGAGCAGTACTTC.

This clone was observed a handful of times. CDR3 sequence (DNA): TGTGCCATCAGTGTAGGGGGGGTCTTTTCCGGGGAGCTGTTTTTT. It codes for CAISVGGVFSGELFF. The V call is TRBV10-3, the J call TRBJ2-2; D may be TRBD2 (7 bases). From germline, CDR1 is ENHRY and CDR2 SYGVKD. V was pared by 4 bases and J by 6 bases, with 15 bases between. The CDR3 runs 15 residues.

This rearrangement joins TRBV5-6 to TRBJ2-7; 9 bases align to TRBD1. V lost 4 bases, J lost 1 base, and 3 bases stayed unmatched. Germline CDR1 reads SGHDT; CDR2 reads YYEEEE. This CDR3 has 14 residues. This CDR3 is CASSAGTGSYEQYF. The DNA of the CDR3 is TGTGCCAGCAGCGCCGGGACAGGGTCCTACGAGCAGTACTTC. Supplemented by reference TRBV5-6 and TRBJ2-7, the full variable domain reads DAGVTQSPTHLIKTRGQQVTLRCSPKSGHDTVSWYQQALGQGPQFIFQYYEEEERQRGNFPDRFSGHQFPNYSSELNVNALLLGDSALYLCASSAGTGSYEQYFGPGTRLTVT.

The chain uses TRBV19 and TRBJ1-4; 8 nucleotides align to TRBD1. Trimming took 5 bases from V and 7 from J; bases not matched to a gene: 9. CDR3 size: 15 residues. Germline assignment: CDR1 LNHDA and CDR2 SQIVND (reference sequence). The CDR3 DNA is TGTGCCAGTAGTTTCCCAGGGGGCCTTGGTGAAAAACTGTTTTTT. Its protein product is CASSFPGGLGEKLFF.

J is TRBJ2-3 and V is TRBV4-3; 7 nucleotides align to TRBD1. With 0 bases clipped from V and 14 bases from J, the junction kept 8 bases outside the gene matches. The length of the CDR3 is 13 residues. Germline values: CDR1 LGHNA, CDR2 YSLEER. The DNA for the CDR3 is TGCGCCAGCAGCCAAGATCGGGGCGCAGGGGGGTATTTT. Protein product: CASSQDRGAGGYF.

This clone was seen a single time. Written as DNA, the CDR3 is TGTGCCATCGGTTCCCAGCTGGAGAATACGCAGTATTTT. Amino acids: CAIGSQLENTQYF. The rearrangement links TRBV10-3 to TRBJ2-3; D uncertain. Germline lookup yields CDR1 ENHRY and CDR2 SYGVKD. This CDR3 is 13 amino acids long. Deletions cut 8 bases from V and 7 bases from J, with 16 bases between.

The rearrangement joins TRBV27 to TRBJ1-6; no firm D call. V was pared by 1 base and J by 8 bases, with 9 bases between. CDR3 length: 14 residues. The germline V gene encodes CDR1 MNHEY and CDR2 SMNVEV (reference sequence). The CDR3 here is CASSLFGRDSPLHF. In DNA form, the CDR3 reads TGTGCCAGCAGTTTATTTGGGCGAGATTCACCCCTCCACTTT.